These 7 T cell receptor beta chains originate from one sample sequenced in a study of T cells in Graves' hyperthyroidism and ophthalmopathy. Template material for amplifying TCR beta CDR3 regions consisted of RNA transcripts. Initially, a first-round RT-PCR of the TCR CDR3 employed the HTBI primer set. TCRdb analysed the multiplex PCR reads with MiXCR anew, one entry per CDR3 protein. The sample has hundreds of thousands of distinct CDR3 sequences, 15% to 18% seen once; the top ten hold around 14%. Sequenced input: blood. These receptor sequences come from a woman between 18 and 29 years old with Graves' hyperthyroidism.

This clonotype was counted many times. This rearrangement joins TRBV12-3 or TRBV12-4 to TRBJ2-5, with no clear D. The V end lost 6 bases, the J end lost 5 bases, and 13 bases lay between the germline ends. The CDR3 spans 13 residues. This CDR3 reads CASRPSRGETQYF. The CDR3 nucleotides are TGTGCCAGCAGACCCTCTAGAGGCGAGACCCAGTACTTC.

The V gene is TRBV5-5, the J gene TRBJ1-1, with 8 bases fitting TRBD1. The CDR3 spans 16 residues. Looked up from germline, CDR1 is SGHKS and CDR2 is YYEKEE (reference sequence). Trimming removed 0 bases from V and 1 base from J; junction bases left unmatched: 5. The CDR3 DNA reads as TGTGCCAGCAGCTTGGGTTCAGGGGGCACGAACACTGAAGCTTTCTTT. This translates into CASSLGSGGTNTEAFF. Supplemented by reference TRBV5-5 and TRBJ1-1, the full variable domain reads DAGVTQSPTHLIKTRGQQVTLRCSPISGHKSVSWYQQVLGQGPQFIFQYYEKEERGRGNFPDRFSARQFPNYSSELNVNALLLGDSALYLCASSLGSGGTNTEAFFGQGTRLTVV.

J is TRBJ2-5 and V is TRBV6-1; no firm D call. V lost 1 base and J lost 7, with 7 bases in between. From germline, CDR1 is MNHNS and CDR2 SASEGT. The CDR3 length is 12 residues. CDR3 loop: CASSEGSWTQYF. The CDR3 DNA is TGTGCCAGCAGTGAAGGAAGTTGGACCCAGTACTTC.

A few counts support this clonotype. This chain connects TRBV11-3 to TRBJ2-3, with 8 nucleotides matching TRBD2. Germline V gene lookup returns CDR1 SGHNT and CDR2 YENEEA. CDR3 length: 15 residues. After removal of 5 bases from V and 5 bases from J, the junction contained 9 bases not matched to a gene. CDR3 in amino acids: CASSRRGGKEDTQYF. CDR3 nucleotide sequence: TGTGCCAGCAGCCGCCGGGGGGGCAAGGAAGATACGCAGTATTTT.

This clonotype was detected ten times or more. The chain employs TRBV12-3 or TRBV12-4 and TRBJ2-7; 10 bases map to TRBD1. This CDR3 is 14 amino acids long. The junction had 10 bases not matched to a gene; V was cut back by 7 bases and J by 7 bases. CDR3 in amino acids: CASNRPGTGEEQYF. The CDR3 DNA sequence: TGTGCCAGCAACAGGCCCGGGACAGGGGAAGAGCAGTACTTC.

This clonotype was found many times. The chain combines TRBV27 with TRBJ2-1; 14 bases align to TRBD2. Germline CDR1 and CDR2: MNHEY and SMNVEV (reference sequence). With V trimmed by 0 bases and J by 10 bases, 2 bases remained unmatched. CDR3 size: 15 residues. CDR3 sequence reads: CASSLSWTSGREQFF. The CDR3 nucleotides read TGTGCCAGCAGTTTATCGTGGACTAGCGGGAGGGAGCAGTTCTTC.

This clonotype was recorded at least ten times. The V call is TRBV9, the J call TRBJ1-1; D is undetermined. V was clipped by 0 bases and J by 1 base, with 10 bases between them. The CDR3 contains 15 residues. Germline CDR1 and CDR2: SGDLS and YYNGEE. This CDR3 is CASSVVDVRNTEAFF. CDR3 nucleotide sequence: TGTGCCAGCAGCGTAGTGGACGTCCGGAACACTGAAGCTTTCTTT.